Presented here are 15 T cell receptor beta chains from one specimen sequenced in a study of human T cells and chemical hapten exposure. TCRdb called the 5' RACE reads again in MiXCR, with one record for every CDR3 protein. The sample includes about 81,000 distinct CDR3 sequences, under 10% of them seen just once. Unseparated into fractions, whole blood served as the source from which total RNA was extracted. The receptors come from a male donor in good health.

The table lists this clonotype with many counts. The chain has TRBV4-1 and TRBJ1-5; 7 bases are shared with TRBD1. The CDR3 sequence is 15 residues long. Germline assignment: CDR1 MGHRA and CDR2 YSYEKL. V lost 3 bases and J lost 4; bases outside the gene matches: 6. CDR3 residues: CASSQVRDSNQPQHF. The CDR3 coding sequence is TGCGCCAGCAGCCAGGTCCGGGACAGTAATCAGCCCCAGCATTTT.

The chain has TRBV5-5 and TRBJ1-1, with D possibly TRBD1 on 5 matching bases. The V gene lost 4 bases and the J gene lost 4 bases, with 17 bases spanning the gap. This CDR3 has 15 residues. The germline V gene encodes CDR1 SGHKS and CDR2 YYEKEE (reference sequence). The CDR3 spells CASSRERDGLTEAFF. The CDR3 DNA reads as TGTGCCAGCAGCCGCGAGCGGGACGGTCTCACTGAAGCTTTCTTT.

This clonotype was counted many times. J is TRBJ1-1 and V is TRBV28; D is unclear. Trimming took off 5 bases at V and 2 bases at J, with 6 bases between the two ends. The germline V gene has CDR1 MDHEN and CDR2 SYDVKM. The CDR3 runs to 12 residues. The CDR3 DNA reads TGTGCCAGCAGTCGTGCTAACACTGAAGCTTTCTTT. As protein: CASSRANTEAFF.

This chain connects TRBV18 to TRBJ2-7, with D perhaps matching TRBD1 or TRBD2 (5 bases each). The germline gives CDR1 KGHSH, CDR2 LQKENI. V shed 3 bases and J shed 0 bases, with 6 bases lying between them. CDR3 length: 13 residues. CDR3 protein: CASSPGVSYEQYF. In DNA form, the CDR3 reads TGTGCCAGCTCACCGGGGGTCTCCTACGAGCAGTACTTC.

The J gene is TRBJ2-7, the V gene TRBV5-1, with 10 bases aligning to TRBD2. Losses at the gene ends were 3 bases for V and 0 bases for J; bases not matched to a gene: 3. The CDR3 has 15 residues. The germline V gene has CDR1 SGHRS and CDR2 YFSETQ. The CDR3 DNA sequence: TGCGCCAGCAGCTCCGCTAGCGGGAGCTCCTACGAGCAGTACTTC. This encodes CASSSASGSSYEQYF. Full variable domain (missing parts from reference TRBV5-1 and TRBJ2-7): KAGVTQTPRYLIKTRGQQVTLSCSPISGHRSVSWYQQTPGQGLQFLFEYFSETQRNKGNFPGRFSGRQFSNSRSEMNVSTLELGDSALYLCASSSASGSSYEQYFGPGTRLTVT.

This clonotype came up many times. The rearrangement joins TRBV6-5 to TRBJ2-7; TRBD1 aligns across 9 bases. The CDR3 covers 15 residues. The germline V gene encodes CDR1 MNHEY and CDR2 SVGAGI. The junction had 14 bases not matched to a gene; V was cut back by 5 bases and J by 9 bases. CDR3 amino acids: CASSTNRGPRWAQYF. For the CDR3, the DNA is TGTGCCAGCAGTACGAACAGGGGGCCACGGTGGGCGCAGTACTTC.

V is TRBV10-3 and J is TRBJ2-3; the match to TRBD2 covers 7 bases. With 4 bases clipped from V and 1 base from J, the junction kept 5 bases outside the gene matches. The CDR3 totals 15 residues. Germline V gene data show CDR1 as ENHRY and CDR2 as SYGVKD. The CDR3 coding sequence is TGTGCCATCAGTGTAGGTAGCGGGCGCACAGATACGCAGTATTTT. Translated, it gives CAISVGSGRTDTQYF.

V usage is TRBV4-2 and J usage is TRBJ1-2, with D perhaps matching TRBD1 (6 bases). The CDR3 runs to 16 residues. Trimming left V 0 bases short and J 3 bases short, with 14 bases between. From germline, CDR1 is LGHNA and CDR2 YNFKEQ. CDR3 protein: CASSQDLGGGYYGYTF. The CDR3 coding sequence is TGTGCCAGCAGCCAAGATCTCGGCGGGGGCTACTATGGCTACACCTTC.

The chain combines TRBV5-1 with TRBJ1-4; D possibly corresponds to TRBD1 (5 bases). V was trimmed by 4 bases and J by 8 bases, leaving 18 bases between them. Germline CDR1 reads SGHRS; CDR2 reads YFSETQ. CDR3 size: 15 residues. The CDR3, as DNA: TGCGCCAGCAGCGCCACGGGGGGAGTCGGCGAAAAACTGTTTTTT. Translation: CASSATGGVGEKLFF. Using reference TRBV5-1 and TRBJ1-4 for the parts outside the CDR3, the full variable domain is KAGVTQTPRYLIKTRGQQVTLSCSPISGHRSVSWYQQTPGQGLQFLFEYFSETQRNKGNFPGRFSGRQFSNSRSEMNVSTLELGDSALYLCASSATGGVGEKLFFGSGTQLSVL.

CDR3 nucleotides: TGTGCCAGCAGTTACTCGAGCGGAGATAGCAATCAGCCCCAGCATTTT. This sequence encodes CASSYSSGDSNQPQHF. The chain couples TRBV6-6 to TRBJ1-5, with D hard to call. The CDR3 runs 16 residues. The V end was cut by 0 bases, the J end by 0 bases, with 9 bases between. Germline CDR1 is MNHNY and CDR2 is SVGAGI (reference sequence).

The sample holds a few counts of this clonotype. The gene calls are TRBV6-5 and TRBJ2-7; TRBD2 matches 9 bases. The CDR3 is 16 residues long. The J segment lost 5 bases and the V segment lost 4 bases, leaving 12 bases of the junction unmatched. Germline V CDR1 and CDR2: MNHEY, SVGAGI. The CDR3 nucleotides are TGTGCCAGCAGTTCCCCAGCGGGAGGCCGAGGGAACGAGCAGTACTTC. Translated, it gives CASSSPAGGRGNEQYF.

This clonotype came up a few times. The V call is TRBV10-3, the J call TRBJ1-2; tentatively, D is TRBD1 (5 bases). The V end lost 5 bases, the J end lost 1 base, and 8 bases lay between the germline ends. CDR1 and CDR2 (germline): ENHRY, SYGVKD. CDR3 length: 13 amino acids. CDR3 region: CAISKGDNYGYTF. In nucleotides, the CDR3 is TGTGCCATCAGTAAAGGGGATAACTATGGCTACACCTTC.

In this sample, this clonotype turned up many times. The chain is built from TRBV9 and TRBJ2-2, with a weak D call TRBD2 (6 bases). The V end was cut by 0 bases, the J end by 4 bases, with 13 bases between. The CDR3 covers 16 residues. Germline V gene data show CDR1 as SGDLS and CDR2 as YYNGEE. This chain's CDR3 is CASSVAAGGSTGELFF. The CDR3 nucleotides are TGTGCCAGCAGCGTAGCGGCCGGGGGATCCACCGGGGAGCTGTTTTTT.

This clonotype occurred many times. V and J are TRBV11-2 and TRBJ1-1; no firm D call. Germline CDR1 SGHAT, CDR2 FQNNGV. V was pared by 1 base and J by 8 bases, with 11 bases between. This CDR3 region has 13 residues. CDR3 in DNA: TGTGCCAGCAGCTTAGGTGGCGGGCCAGAAGCTTTCTTT. Its protein is CASSLGGGPEAFF.

The sample holds a few counts of this clonotype. J is TRBJ1-2 and V is TRBV5-4; D gene unclear. Between the trimmed V and J ends, which lost 3 bases and 13 bases, there was a span of 19 bases. The CDR3 runs to 13 residues. CDR1 and CDR2 from the germline V gene are SGHNT and YYREEE (reference sequence). The CDR3 DNA reads TGTGCCAGCAGCTCCACCCAAGAGTCGGACCTCACCTTC. Its translation is CASSSTQESDLTF.